Sequencing of this TCR beta chain was carried out in a study of cytomegalovirus exposure and HLA in healthy donors. The ends lost 1 base at V and 12 bases at J; junction bases unmatched: 6. The germline gives CDR1 GTSNPN, CDR2 SVGIG (reference sequence). The length of the CDR3 is 14 residues. The PCR employed 60 Vbeta primers together with 13 Jbeta primers. Assay used: immunoSEQ multiplex PCR; TCRdb lists only in-frame clones, some missing. This table holds about 140,000 clones, roughly four fifths found once. The chain joins TRBV30 to TRBJ2-1, with 13 positions matching TRBD2. This receptor was taken from a woman aged 45-59 years in good health and CMV-seropositive. Material: PBMCs. The CDR3 region is CAWSALAGGLAQFF. Here the CDR3 DNA reads TGTGCCTGGAGTGCACTAGCGGGGGGGCTTGCGCAGTTCTTC.